The 3 T cell receptor beta chains below were found in one sample sequenced in a study of shared clonotypes between healthy human individuals. TCRdb's table, derived via immunoSEQ multiplex PCR, lists solely in-frame clones and lacks some. Of about 99,000 clones in the sample, approximately 44% were seen once. The sequenced sample was PBMCs. Every receptor here comes from a woman in her 40s in good health. Some clones in this sample may be carry-over from other donors' samples.

The chain couples TRBV30 to TRBJ1-1, with no clear D. This CDR3 has 14 residues. Germline CDR1 GTSNPN, CDR2 SVGIG (reference sequence). Trimming removed 4 bases at V and 0 bases at J, with 12 bases between. For the CDR3, the DNA is TGTGCCTGGATCCCCCTCAGAATGAACACTGAAGCTTTCTTT. Its translation: CAWIPLRMNTEAFF. The variable domain in full, with the rest retrieved from reference TRBV30 and TRBJ1-1, is SQTIHQWPATLVQPVGSPLSLECTVEGTSNPNLYWYRQAAGRGLQLLFYSVGIGQISSEVPQNLSASRPQDRQFILSSKKLLLSDSGFYLCAWIPLRMNTEAFFGQGTRLTVV.

This chain uses TRBV6-5 with TRBJ1-2; TRBD1 aligns across 8 bases. The length of the CDR3 is 15 residues. CDR1 MNHEY and CDR2 SVGAGI come from the germline V gene. Trimming removed 5 bases from V and 3 bases from J; junction bases left unmatched: 8. CDR3 amino acids: CASSKISDRDYGYTF. CDR3 DNA: TGTGCCAGCAGTAAAATATCGGACAGGGACTATGGCTACACCTTC.

Of note for this clone: A single base is all that separates this from a far larger clone, so a read error is likely. The CDR3 DNA is TGTGCCAGCAGTCCTCCCGGGACAGGGAGGTACGAGCAGTGCTTC. Translating it yields CASSPPGTGRYEQCF. The V and J genes are TRBV28 and TRBJ2-7; 9 bases are shared with TRBD1. Germline CDR1 is MDHEN and CDR2 is SYDVKM. This CDR3 contains 15 residues.